This T cell receptor (beta chain) was sequenced for a study of T cell changes during pregnancy in multiple sclerosis. This CDR3 region has 16 residues. The ends were cut back, 3 bases at V and 0 bases at J, with 11 bases in the middle. Germline V CDR1 and CDR2: KGHSH, LQKENI. Assay used: immunoSEQ multiplex PCR; TCRdb lists only in-frame clones, some missing. The sample includes 60,000 to 70,000 clones, approximately 93% of them seen just once. The source of this sequence is a female donor with multiple sclerosis, enrolled in a pregnancy study. The V call is TRBV18, the J call TRBJ2-2, with D uncertain. The specimen comprised peripheral blood, sampled in the second trimester of pregnancy. CDR3 sequence reads: CASSPQSGTNTGELFF. CDR3 sequence (DNA): TGTGCCAGCTCACCCCAGTCAGGCACGAACACCGGGGAGCTGTTTTTT.